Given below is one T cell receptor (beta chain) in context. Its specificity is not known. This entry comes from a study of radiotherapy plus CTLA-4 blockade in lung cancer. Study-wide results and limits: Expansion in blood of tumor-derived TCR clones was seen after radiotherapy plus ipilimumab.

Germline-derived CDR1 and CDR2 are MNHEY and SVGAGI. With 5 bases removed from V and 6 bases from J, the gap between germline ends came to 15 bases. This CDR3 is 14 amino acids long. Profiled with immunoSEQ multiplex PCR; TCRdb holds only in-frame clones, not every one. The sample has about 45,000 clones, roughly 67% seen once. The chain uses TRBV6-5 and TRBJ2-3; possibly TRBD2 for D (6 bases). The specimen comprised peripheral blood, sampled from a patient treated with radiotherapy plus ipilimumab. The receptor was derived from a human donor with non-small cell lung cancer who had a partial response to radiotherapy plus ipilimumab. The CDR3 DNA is TGTGCCAGCAGTCCCTGGGGGGAGAGGGATACGCAGTATTTT. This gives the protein CASSPWGERDTQYF.